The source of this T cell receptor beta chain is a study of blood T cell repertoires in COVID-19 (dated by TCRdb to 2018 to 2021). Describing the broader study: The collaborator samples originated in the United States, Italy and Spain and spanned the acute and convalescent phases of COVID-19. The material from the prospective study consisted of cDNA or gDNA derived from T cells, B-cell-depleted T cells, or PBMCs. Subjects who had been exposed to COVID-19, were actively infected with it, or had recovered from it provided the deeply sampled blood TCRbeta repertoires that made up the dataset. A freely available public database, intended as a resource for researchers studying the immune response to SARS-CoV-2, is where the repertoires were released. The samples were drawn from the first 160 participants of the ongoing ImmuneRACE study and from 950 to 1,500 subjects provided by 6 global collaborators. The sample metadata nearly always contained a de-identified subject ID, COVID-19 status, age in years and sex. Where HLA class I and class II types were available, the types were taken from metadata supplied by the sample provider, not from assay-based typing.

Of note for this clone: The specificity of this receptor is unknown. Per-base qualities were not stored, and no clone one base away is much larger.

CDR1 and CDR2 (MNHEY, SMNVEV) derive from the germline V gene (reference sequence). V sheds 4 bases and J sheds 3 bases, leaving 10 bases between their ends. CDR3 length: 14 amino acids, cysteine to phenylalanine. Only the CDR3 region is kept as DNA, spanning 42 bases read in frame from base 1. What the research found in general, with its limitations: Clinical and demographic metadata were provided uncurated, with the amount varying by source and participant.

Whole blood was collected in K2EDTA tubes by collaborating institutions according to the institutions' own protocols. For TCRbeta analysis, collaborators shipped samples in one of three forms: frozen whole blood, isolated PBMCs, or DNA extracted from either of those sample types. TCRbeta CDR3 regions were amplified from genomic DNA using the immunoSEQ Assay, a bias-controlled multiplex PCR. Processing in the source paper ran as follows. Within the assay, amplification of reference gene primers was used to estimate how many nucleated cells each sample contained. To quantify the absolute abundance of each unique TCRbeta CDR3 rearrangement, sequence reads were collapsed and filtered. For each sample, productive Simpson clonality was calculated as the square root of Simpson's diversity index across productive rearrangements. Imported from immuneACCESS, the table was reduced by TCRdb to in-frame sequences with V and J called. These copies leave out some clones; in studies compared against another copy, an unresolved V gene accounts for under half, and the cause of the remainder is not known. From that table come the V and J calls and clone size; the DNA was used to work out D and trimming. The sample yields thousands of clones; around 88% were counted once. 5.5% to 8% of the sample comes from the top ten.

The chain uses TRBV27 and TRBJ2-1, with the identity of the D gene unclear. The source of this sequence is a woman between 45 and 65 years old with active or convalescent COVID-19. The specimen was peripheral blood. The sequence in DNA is TGTGCCAGCAGTTATGACCACAGCTACAATGAGCAGTTCTTC. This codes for CASSYDHSYNEQFF.